These 22 T cell receptor beta chains were all obtained from the same sample, sequenced in a study of blood T cell repertoires in COVID-19. The repertoire was sequenced with immunoSEQ multiplex PCR; TCRdb's copy has only in-frame clones and lacks some. The table lists a few hundred thousand clones, about nine tenths of them singletons. The material sequenced was peripheral blood. The receptors originated from a woman younger than 45 who had recovered from COVID-19.

V and J are TRBV5-1 and TRBJ1-2; D is ambiguous. The germline V gene has CDR1 SGHRS and CDR2 YFSETQ. Trimming took 0 bases from V and 2 from J, leaving 5 bases between them. The CDR3 has 13 residues. In DNA form, the CDR3 reads TGCGCCAGCAGCTTGGGGCCAAACTATGGCTACACCTTC. It encodes CASSLGPNYGYTF.

The chain employs TRBV5-1 and TRBJ2-7; 12 nucleotides agree with TRBD1. V dropped 0 bases and J dropped 5; count of bases not matched to a gene: 6. The CDR3 is made up of 16 amino acids. Germline V CDR1 and CDR2: SGHRS, YFSETQ. In DNA, the CDR3 is TGCGCCAGCAGCTTGGCCCTCCGGGACAGGGGGCACGAGCAGTACTTC. Protein product: CASSLALRDRGHEQYF.

This rearrangement joins TRBV6-6 to TRBJ1-1; D is uncertain. Germline V gene data show CDR1 as MNHNY and CDR2 as SVGAGI (reference sequence). CDR3 size: 13 residues. V gave up 5 bases and J gave up 1 base, with 8 bases separating them. The DNA of the CDR3 is TGTGCCAGCAGTACCCCGGGGAACACTGAAGCTTTCTTT. Encoded protein: CASSTPGNTEAFF.

The rearrangement joins TRBV9 to TRBJ2-3; a possible D gene is TRBD1 (5 bases). Deletions cut 4 bases from V and 5 bases from J, with 17 bases between. The germline V gene has CDR1 SGDLS and CDR2 YYNGEE. The CDR3 length is 15 residues. The CDR3 loop reads CASSLGVKWRDTQYF. CDR3 bases: TGTGCCAGCAGCCTAGGGGTGAAATGGAGAGATACGCAGTATTTT.

This chain uses TRBV5-1 with TRBJ1-3; 8 nucleotides match TRBD1. The V segment lost 3 bases and the J segment 4 bases; nucleotides outside the gene matches: 9. CDR1 SGHRS and CDR2 YFSETQ come from the germline V gene. The CDR3 extends over 16 amino acids. This CDR3 is CASSSWGQGAGNTIYF. The CDR3 coding sequence is TGCGCCAGCAGCTCGTGGGGCCAGGGGGCAGGAAACACCATATATTTT.

This clone has only one observation. The chain recombines TRBV24-1 with TRBJ2-2, with D uncertain. Between the trimmed V and J ends, which lost 2 bases and 4 bases, there was a span of 10 bases. CDR3 size: 15 residues. Looked up from germline, CDR1 is KGHDR and CDR2 is SFDVKD. This CDR3 is CATSDSLRTTGELFF. CDR3 coding DNA: TGTGCCACCAGTGATTCACTGCGAACCACCGGGGAGCTGTTTTTT.

This chain links TRBV3-1 (or the pseudogene TRBV3-2) with TRBJ1-5, with D unresolved. This CDR3 spans 13 amino acids. The V gene lost 1 base and the J gene lost 3 bases, with 4 bases spanning the gap. CDR1 is LGHDT, CDR2 YNNKEL, per germline (reference sequence). The CDR3 nucleotides are TGTGCCAGCAGCCAAGGTCTCAATCAGCCCCAGCATTTT. This codes for CASSQGLNQPQHF.

CDR3 protein: CASSEGGWGSSKGNQPQHF. In DNA form, the CDR3 reads TGTGCCAGCAGTGAAGGTGGATGGGGCAGCTCAAAGGGTAATCAGCCCCAGCATTTT. The chain has TRBV6-1 and TRBJ1-5; the D gene is possibly TRBD1 (5 bases). Germline CDR1 reads MNHNS; CDR2 reads SASEGT. Trimming removed 1 base from V and 4 bases from J, with 23 bases in between. The CDR3 totals 19 residues.

This clone turned up a few times. The CDR3 sequence is CASSPGLPNTDTQYF. The CDR3 DNA follows: TGTGCCAGCAGTCCGGGACTTCCCAACACAGATACGCAGTATTTT. The rearrangement joins TRBV28 to TRBJ2-3, with D tentatively TRBD2 (6 bases). The germline CDR1 and CDR2 sequences are MDHEN and SYDVKM. Trimming took off 5 bases at V and 2 bases at J, with 14 bases between the two ends. CDR3 size: 15 residues.

The chain couples TRBV20-1 to TRBJ1-3, with a possible D match to TRBD1 (6 bases). The V gene lost 3 bases and the J gene lost 0 bases, with 9 bases spanning the gap. Per the germline V gene, CDR1 is DFQATT and CDR2 is SNEGSKA (reference sequence). The CDR3 loop spans 14 amino acids. CDR3 region: CSASKDSSGNTIYF. CDR3 nucleotide sequence: TGCAGTGCTAGTAAGGACAGCTCTGGAAACACCATATATTTT.

The V and J genes are TRBV6-2 or TRBV6-3 and TRBJ1-1, with no clear D. This CDR3 region has 15 residues. Trimming cost V 3 bases and J 1 base, with 12 bases left between them. The germline V gene encodes CDR1 MNHEY and CDR2 SVGEGT. CDR3 DNA: TGTGCCAGCAGTTATATTATCTTTTCGAACACTGAAGCTTTCTTT. It specifies CASSYIIFSNTEAFF.

Remarks on this clone: The sample holds other DNA sequences that translate to the same CDR3. The chain employs TRBV5-1 and TRBJ1-2; 7 positions agree with TRBD1. This CDR3 is 14 amino acids long. J gave up 0 bases and V 4 bases, and 3 bases lay outside the gene matches. From germline, CDR1 is SGHRS and CDR2 YFSETQ. CDR3 DNA: TGCGCCAGCAGCCCGGGACAGCCTAACTATGGCTACACCTTC. As protein: CASSPGQPNYGYTF. Based on the CDR3 plus reference TRBV5-1 and TRBJ1-2, the full variable domain is KAGVTQTPRYLIKTRGQQVTLSCSPISGHRSVSWYQQTPGQGLQFLFEYFSETQRNKGNFPGRFSGRQFSNSRSEMNVSTLELGDSALYLCASSPGQPNYGYTFGSGTRLTVV.

The chain joins TRBV24-1 to TRBJ2-7; 8 nucleotides agree with TRBD1. This CDR3 has 15 residues. CDR1 and CDR2 (germline): KGHDR, SFDVKD. V lost 5 bases, J lost 3 bases, and 8 bases stayed unmatched. The CDR3 DNA follows: TGTGCCACCAGTGCTTCTCAGGGGGCGGTCTACGAGCAGTACTTC. This codes for CATSASQGAVYEQYF.

This clone was observed a single time. V is TRBV4-2 and J is TRBJ2-7; D not certain. V was shortened by 0 bases and J by 0 bases, with 12 bases between the two germline ends. Germline loops: CDR1 LGHNA, CDR2 YNFKEQ. CDR3 length: 16 amino acids. The CDR3 sequence is CASSQEVAFSSYEQYF. In nucleotides, the CDR3 is TGTGCCAGCAGCCAAGAAGTAGCTTTTAGCTCCTACGAGCAGTACTTC.

The chain is built from TRBV2 and TRBJ2-7, with D possibly being TRBD1 (6 bases). Germline assignment: CDR1 SNHLY and CDR2 FYNNEI. The length of the CDR3 is 14 residues. V lost 5 bases and J 2 bases, leaving 13 bases between the germline ends. In DNA, the CDR3 is TGTGCCAGCAGTAATCCACAGGGAACCTACGAGCAGTACTTC. This translates into CASSNPQGTYEQYF.

The chain employs TRBV4-2 and TRBJ2-1; D unclear. This CDR3 has 14 amino acids. The germline CDR1 and CDR2 sequences are LGHNA and YNFKEQ. Trimming shortened V by 0 bases and J by 7 bases, and 10 bases separated the two germline ends. Written as DNA, the CDR3 is TGTGCCAGCAGCCAAGACCAAACACGAAATGAGCAGTTCTTC. Its protein product is CASSQDQTRNEQFF.

The chain is built from TRBV29-1 and TRBJ2-5; D is possibly TRBD1 (6 bases). The CDR3 length is 13 residues. Germline assignment: CDR1 SQVTM and CDR2 ANQGSEA. The V gene lost 7 bases and the J gene lost 5 bases, with 17 bases spanning the gap. The CDR3 DNA follows: TGCAGCGCCCGAGGTGGGGGCCGCGAGACCCAGTACTTC. Its protein is CSARGGGRETQYF.

The V gene is TRBV5-1, the J gene TRBJ2-6, with a tentative D call TRBD1 (5 bases). The germline V and J ends were trimmed by 3 bases and 0 bases, with 10 bases remaining between them. The CDR3 totals 16 residues. From germline, CDR1 is SGHRS and CDR2 YFSETQ. For the CDR3, the DNA is TGCGCCAGCAGCTCCCTAGGGGTCTCTGGGGCCAACGTCCTGACTTTC. Protein product: CASSSLGVSGANVLTF.

J is TRBJ1-6 and V is TRBV19, with 10 positions matching TRBD1. J lost 14 bases, V lost 4 bases, and 11 bases had no gene match. The CDR3 sequence is 15 residues long. In germline, CDR1 is LNHDA, CDR2 SQIVND (reference sequence). The CDR3 loop reads CASSTGDRGLSTLHF. The CDR3 DNA follows: TGTGCCAGTAGTACAGGGGACAGGGGACTTTCCACCCTCCACTTT.

The chain has TRBV9 and TRBJ2-3; no clear D. Trimming removed 2 bases from V and 3 bases from J, with 7 bases in between. Germline CDR1 SGDLS, CDR2 YYNGEE. The CDR3 covers 13 residues. CDR3 protein: CASSVSVTDTQYF. The CDR3 DNA follows: TGTGCCAGCAGCGTTTCAGTGACAGATACGCAGTATTTT.

The rearrangement uses TRBV7-2 and TRBJ1-6; TRBD1 aligns across 7 bases. The CDR3 runs 14 residues. Germline loops: CDR1 SGHTA, CDR2 FQGNSA. J gave up 7 bases and V 5 bases, and 5 bases lay outside the gene matches. The CDR3 DNA reads TGTGCCAGCAGCGCGGGACAGCCGAATTCACCCCTCCACTTT. It is translated as CASSAGQPNSPLHF.

V gene TRBV18 combines with J gene TRBJ1-1; D is ambiguous. This CDR3 is built from 15 residues. Per germline, CDR1 KGHSH and CDR2 LQKENI. With 2 bases removed from V and 0 bases from J, the gap between germline ends came to 10 bases. CDR3 amino acids: CASSPIERLNTEAFF. CDR3 coding DNA: TGTGCCAGCTCACCAATAGAACGGTTGAACACTGAAGCTTTCTTT.